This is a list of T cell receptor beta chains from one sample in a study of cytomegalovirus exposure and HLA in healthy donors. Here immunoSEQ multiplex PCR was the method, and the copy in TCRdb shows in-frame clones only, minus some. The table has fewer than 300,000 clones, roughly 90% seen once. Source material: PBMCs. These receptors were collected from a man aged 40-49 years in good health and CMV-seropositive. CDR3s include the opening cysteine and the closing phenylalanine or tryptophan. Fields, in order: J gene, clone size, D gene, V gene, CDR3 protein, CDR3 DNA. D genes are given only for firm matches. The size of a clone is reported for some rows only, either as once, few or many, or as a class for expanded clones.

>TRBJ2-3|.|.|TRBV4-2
CASSQDWGRGADTQYF
TGTGCCAGCAGCCAAGATTGGGGCAGGGGGGCAGATACGCAGTATTTT
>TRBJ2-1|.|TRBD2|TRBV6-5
CASSLAGGRKDEQFF
TGTGCCAGCAGTTTAGCGGGAGGTAGGAAGGATGAGCAGTTCTTC
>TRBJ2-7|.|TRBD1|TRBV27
CASSLRQGVYEQYF
TGTGCCAGCAGTTTGAGGCAGGGGGTCTACGAGCAGTACTTC
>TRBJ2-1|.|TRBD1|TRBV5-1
CASSLTGASTYNEQFF
TGCGCCAGCAGCTTAACAGGGGCCTCTACATACAATGAGCAGTTCTTC
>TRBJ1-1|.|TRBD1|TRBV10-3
CAISDQTGGRANTEAFF
TGTGCCATCAGTGACCAGACAGGGGGTAGAGCGAACACTGAAGCTTTCTTT
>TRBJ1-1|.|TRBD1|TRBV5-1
CASSLDAFDRDGTEAFF
TGCGCCAGCAGCTTGGATGCTTTCGACAGGGACGGCACTGAAGCTTTCTTT
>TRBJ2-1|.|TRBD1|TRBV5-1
CASSLATQGVGSYNEQFF
TGCGCCAGCAGCTTGGCCACCCAGGGGGTTGGGTCCTACAATGAGCAGTTCTTC
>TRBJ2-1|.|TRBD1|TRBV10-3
CAISDPGTGTGNEQFF
TGTGCCATCAGTGACCCCGGGACAGGGACTGGCAATGAGCAGTTCTTC
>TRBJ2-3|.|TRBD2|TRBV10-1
CASKFGRGTDTQYF
TGCGCCAGCAAGTTCGGGAGGGGCACAGATACGCAGTATTTT
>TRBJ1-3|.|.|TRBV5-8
CASTQGSGNTIYF
TGTGCCAGCACCCAGGGCTCTGGAAACACCATATATTTT
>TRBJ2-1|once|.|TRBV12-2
CASRAMRTGSSYNEQFF
TGTGCAAGTCGCGCCATGAGGACTGGAAGCTCCTACAATGAGCAGTTCTTC
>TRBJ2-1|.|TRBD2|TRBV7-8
CASSSGTSGNEQFF
TGTGCCAGCAGCTCTGGGACTAGCGGCAATGAGCAGTTCTTC
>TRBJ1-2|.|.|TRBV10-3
CAISESGYGYTF
TGTGCCATCAGTGAATCGGGGTATGGCTACACCTTC
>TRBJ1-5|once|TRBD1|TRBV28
CASSPGQVGNQPQHF
TGTGCCAGCAGTCCCGGACAGGTGGGCAATCAGCCCCAGCATTTT
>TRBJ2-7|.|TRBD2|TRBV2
CASSVTSGISYEQYF
TGTGCCAGCAGTGTGACTAGCGGGATCTCCTACGAGCAGTACTTC
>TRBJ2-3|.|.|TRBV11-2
CASSLDRYPSTDTQYF
TGTGCCAGCAGCTTAGACAGGTACCCTAGCACAGATACGCAGTATTTT
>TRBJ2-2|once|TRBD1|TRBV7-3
CASSPHGTGNTGELFF
TGTGCCAGCAGCCCCCACGGGACAGGGAATACCGGGGAGCTGTTTTTT
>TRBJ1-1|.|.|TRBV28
CASSPPLTENTEAFF
TGTGCCAGCAGTCCCCCCTTGACAGAGAACACTGAAGCTTTCTTT
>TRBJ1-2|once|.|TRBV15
CATSSTGYGYTF
TGTGCCACCAGCAGCACAGGCTATGGCTACACCTTC
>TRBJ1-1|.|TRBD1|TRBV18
CASSPRTGAGNTEAFF
TGTGCCAGCTCACCCCGGACAGGAGCAGGGAACACTGAAGCTTTCTTT
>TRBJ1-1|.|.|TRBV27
CASSYGGNTEAFF
TGTGCCAGCAGTTACGGGGGAAACACTGAAGCTTTCTTT
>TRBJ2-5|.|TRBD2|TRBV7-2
CASSLGSSGRGETQYF
TGTGCCAGCAGCTTAGGGAGTAGCGGGAGGGGAGAGACCCAGTACTTC
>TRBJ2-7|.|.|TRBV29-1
CSALGLSGPFEQYF
TGCAGCGCCCTAGGCCTTAGCGGCCCTTTCGAGCAGTACTTC
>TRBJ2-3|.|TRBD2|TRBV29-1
CSVEDESGSQLADTQYF
TGCAGCGTTGAAGATGAAAGCGGGAGTCAGCTCGCAGATACGCAGTATTTT
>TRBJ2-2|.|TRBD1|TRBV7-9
CASSPQGQPNTGELFF
TGTGCCAGCAGCCCACAGGGACAGCCTAACACCGGGGAGCTGTTTTTT
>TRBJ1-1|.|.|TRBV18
CASSPLGQNTEAFF
TGTGCCAGCTCACCATTGGGACAGAACACTGAAGCTTTCTTT
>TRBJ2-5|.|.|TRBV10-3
CASSEAASSGTQYF
TGTGCCAGCAGTGAAGCGGCTAGTTCAGGGACCCAGTACTTC
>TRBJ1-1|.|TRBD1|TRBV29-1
CSSGQGAVEAFF
TGCAGCTCGGGACAGGGCGCCGTTGAAGCTTTCTTT
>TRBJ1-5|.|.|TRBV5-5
CASSQRGTPQSSNQPQHF
TGTGCCAGCAGCCAGCGGGGGACACCCCAATCAAGCAATCAGCCCCAGCATTTT
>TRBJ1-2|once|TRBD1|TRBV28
CASSLTGTGRYGYTF
TGTGCCAGCAGTTTAACCGGGACAGGGAGGTATGGCTACACCTTC
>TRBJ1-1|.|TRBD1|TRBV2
CASSEGTGMNTEAFF
TGTGCCAGCAGTGAAGGGACAGGGATGAACACTGAAGCTTTCTTT
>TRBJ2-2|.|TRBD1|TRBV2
CASSEPGQGPKLNTGELFF
TGTGCCAGCAGTGAACCGGGACAGGGACCAAAATTGAACACCGGGGAGCTGTTTTTT
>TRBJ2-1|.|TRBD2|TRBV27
CASSFEGGNEQFF
TGTGCCAGCAGTTTTGAGGGAGGGAATGAGCAGTTCTTC
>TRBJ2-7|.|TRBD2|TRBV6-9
CASSYIAGVYEQYF
TGTGCCAGCAGTTATATAGCGGGAGTATACGAGCAGTACTTC
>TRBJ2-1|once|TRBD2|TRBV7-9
CASSLGSLAGGSSYNEQFF
TGTGCCAGCAGCTTAGGTTCGCTAGCGGGGGGGAGCTCCTACAATGAGCAGTTCTTC
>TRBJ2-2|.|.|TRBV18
CASSRRGDTGELFF
TGTGCCAGCTCCCGCAGGGGGGACACCGGGGAGCTGTTTTTT
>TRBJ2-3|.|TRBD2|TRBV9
CASSVVAGVGTDTQYF
TGTGCCAGCAGCGTAGTAGCGGGAGTGGGCACAGATACGCAGTATTTT
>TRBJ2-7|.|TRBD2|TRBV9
CASSVAASGRGDGEQYF
TGTGCCAGCAGCGTAGCGGCTAGCGGGAGGGGGGATGGCGAGCAGTACTTC
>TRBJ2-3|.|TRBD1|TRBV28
CASITDRGLYTDTQYF
TGTGCCAGCATTACCGACAGGGGGCTCTACACAGATACGCAGTATTTT
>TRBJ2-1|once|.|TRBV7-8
CASSLSDEQFF
TGTGCCAGCAGCTTATCCGATGAGCAGTTCTTC
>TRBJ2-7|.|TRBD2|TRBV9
CASSPLAGGYEQYF
TGTGCCAGCAGCCCACTAGCGGGAGGATACGAGCAGTACTTC
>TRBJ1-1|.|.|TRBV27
CASSLSLSKWYTEAFF
TGTGCCAGCAGTTTATCCCTCTCTAAGTGGTACACTGAAGCTTTCTTT
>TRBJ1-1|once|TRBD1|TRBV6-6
CASSYDRVRTEAFF
TGTGCCAGCAGTTACGACAGGGTGAGAACTGAAGCTTTCTTT
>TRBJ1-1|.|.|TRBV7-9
CASSRGGTEQGPEAFF
TGTGCCAGCAGCCGGGGGGGGACCGAGCAAGGGCCTGAAGCTTTCTTT
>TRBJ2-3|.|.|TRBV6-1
CASSELVRTSTDTQYF
TGTGCCAGCAGTGAACTCGTCAGGACTAGCACAGATACGCAGTATTTT
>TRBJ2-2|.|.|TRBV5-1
CASSPDTGELFF
TGCGCCAGCAGTCCCGACACCGGGGAGCTGTTTTTT
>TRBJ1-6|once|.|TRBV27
CASRTQGNNSPLHF
TGTGCCAGCCGCACCCAGGGGAACAATTCACCCCTCCACTTT
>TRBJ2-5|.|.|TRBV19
CASSIGPGQETQYF
TGTGCCAGTAGTATAGGGCCAGGACAAGAGACCCAGTACTTC
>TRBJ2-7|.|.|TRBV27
CASSLWAGGGNEQYF
TGTGCCAGCAGTTTATGGGCAGGGGGAGGTAACGAGCAGTACTTC
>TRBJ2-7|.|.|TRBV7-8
CASSDELRGGEQYF
TGTGCCAGCAGCGACGAACTGAGGGGGGGGGAGCAGTACTTC
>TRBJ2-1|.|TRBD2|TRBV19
CASMASGNNEQFF
TGTGCCAGTATGGCTAGCGGGAACAATGAGCAGTTCTTC
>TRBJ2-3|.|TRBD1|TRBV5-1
CASKETGSPDTQYF
TGCGCCAGCAAGGAGACAGGGAGTCCAGATACGCAGTATTTT